This TCR beta chain stems from a study of T cell repertoires in cytomegalovirus infection. Across the study: Indications of both CMV infection and matching HLA type were provided by public TCR beta signatures.

TCRdb re-called the reads with MiXCR, one entry per CDR3 protein. In the table there are around 530,000 distinct CDR3 sequences, more than 15% of which are singletons. This CDR3 contains 13 residues. Germline V gene data show CDR1 as KGHSY and CDR2 as FQNENV. V dropped 4 bases and J dropped 5 bases, with 12 bases sitting between them. Study findings and constraints: Predominance within the ex vivo response was attributable to HLA-C-restricted CMV-specific TCR beta clonotypes.

On this clonotype itself: The antigen remains unidentified.

The chain recombines TRBV16 with TRBJ2-7; TRBD2 might be the D (6 bases). The TCR sequence derives from a human donor in good health (CMV status not recorded). Some clones in this sample may be carry-over from other donors' samples. The sample comprised CD8+ T cells from PBMCs. The CDR3 region is CASSLRGQHEQYF. The CDR3 DNA follows: TGTGCCAGCAGCCTGCGGGGTCAGCACGAGCAGTACTTC.